What follows are 21 T cell receptor beta chains derived from one specimen sequenced in a study of control samples from healthy donors and cancer patients. Sequencing used immunoSEQ multiplex PCR; TCRdb keeps in-frame clones, though not all of them. The data hold 150,000 or so clones, with 70% to 90% observed a single time. Sequencing was done on a sample of blood. Receptor source: a man younger than 30 in good health.

CDR3 nucleotide sequence: TGCGCCAGCAGCCAAGGCACGGGACAGAGTAATGAAAAACTGTTTTTT. Translating gives CASSQGTGQSNEKLFF. The chain is built from TRBV4-1 and TRBJ1-4, with 7 positions matching TRBD1. J was trimmed by 4 bases and V by 1 base; bases with no gene match: 6. The CDR3 has 16 amino acids. Germline CDR1 reads MGHRA; CDR2 reads YSYEKL.

The chain joins TRBV7-2 to TRBJ2-7; tentatively, D is TRBD2 (6 bases). V lost 8 bases and J lost 3, with 14 bases in between. Germline V lookup: CDR1 SGHTA, CDR2 FQGNSA. The CDR3 spans 13 residues. The CDR3 spells CASSRDGHYEQYF. DNA of the CDR3: TGTGCCAGCTCGCGGGACGGTCACTACGAGCAGTACTTC.

J is TRBJ1-1 and V is TRBV7-3; 8 bases line up with TRBD1. CDR1 is SGHTA and CDR2 is FQGTGA in the germline V gene. This CDR3 is 15 amino acids long. J gave up 4 bases and V 5 bases, and 9 bases lay outside the gene matches. In nucleotides, the CDR3 is TGTGCCAGCAGCCGTACAGGGGGGTCCAGCACTGAAGCTTTCTTT. This encodes CASSRTGGSSTEAFF.

V and J are TRBV6-5 and TRBJ1-5; TRBD1 aligns across 8 bases. With 8 bases clipped from V and 3 bases from J, the junction kept 3 bases outside the gene matches. This CDR3 has 13 amino acids. The V gene's germline CDR1 is MNHEY and CDR2 SVGAGI. The CDR3, as DNA: TGTGCCAGCCAGGGGGCCGCCAATCAGCCCCAGCATTTT. This codes for CASQGAANQPQHF.

V gene TRBV19 combines with J gene TRBJ1-2; TRBD1 might be the D (6 bases). There are 16 residues in the CDR3. V lost 7 bases and J lost 0, with 18 bases in between. CDR1 is LNHDA, CDR2 SQIVND, per germline (reference sequence). CDR3 coding DNA: TGTGCCAGTACTGCGCAGGGGTTTGGGGCTAACTATGGCTACACCTTC. Its protein product is CASTAQGFGANYGYTF.

The chain combines TRBV30 with TRBJ2-3; TRBD1 or TRBD2 may be the D gene (6 bases each). The length of the CDR3 is 13 residues. Trimming left V 8 bases short and J 1 base short, with 13 bases between. Germline CDR1 reads GTSNPN; CDR2 reads SVGIG (reference sequence). CDR3 in amino acids: CARMEGGTDTQYF. The CDR3 DNA follows: TGTGCCCGGATGGAGGGGGGCACAGATACGCAGTATTTT. Full variable domain (outside the CDR3, taken from reference TRBV30 and TRBJ2-3): SQTIHQWPATLVQPVGSPLSLECTVEGTSNPNLYWYRQAAGRGLQLLFYSVGIGQISSEVPQNLSASRPQDRQFILSSKKLLLSDSGFYLCARMEGGTDTQYFGPGTRLTVL.

V gene TRBV2 combines with J gene TRBJ2-1, with TRBD1 matching over 9 bases. The CDR3 is 14 amino acids. Germline values: CDR1 SNHLY, CDR2 FYNNEI. V shed 7 bases and J 7 bases; nucleotides not matched to a gene: 8. The CDR3 sequence: CASTPRQGGNEQFF. CDR3 bases: TGTGCCAGCACCCCGCGACAGGGGGGGAATGAGCAGTTCTTC. Drawing the rest from reference TRBV2 and TRBJ2-1, the complete variable domain is EPEVTQTPSHQVTQMGQEVILRCVPISNHLYFYWYRQILGQKVEFLVSFYNNEISEKSEIFDDQFSVERPDGSNFTLKIRSTKLEDSAMYFCASTPRQGGNEQFFGPGTRLTVL.

The rearrangement uses TRBV15 and TRBJ2-1; TRBD1 agrees at 7 bases. Germline assignment: CDR1 LNHNV and CDR2 YYDKDF (reference sequence). This CDR3 comprises 15 residues. V lost 2 bases to trimming and J lost 6 bases; unmatched junction nucleotides: 7. CDR3 bases: TGTGCCACCAGCAGACGACAGGGTGGGGGCAATGAGCAGTTCTTC. Amino acids: CATSRRQGGGNEQFF.

This chain connects TRBV5-8 to TRBJ2-1, with unresolved D. The CDR3 consists of 13 residues. The V end lost 0 bases, the J end lost 5 bases, and 6 bases lay between the germline ends. Looked up from germline, CDR1 is SGHTS and CDR2 is YDEGEE. In DNA form, the CDR3 reads TGTGCCAGCAGCTTGGGATACCACAATGAGCAGTTCTTC. Its protein product is CASSLGYHNEQFF.

Details on this clone: The same CDR3 arises from other DNA sequences in this sample as well. This chain connects TRBV18 to TRBJ1-1; D gene uncertain. The V end was cut by 3 bases, the J end by 0 bases, with 5 bases between. The germline V gene encodes CDR1 KGHSH and CDR2 LQKENI. This CDR3 contains 13 residues. The CDR3 protein is CASSPNLNTEAFF. The DNA of the CDR3 is TGTGCCAGCTCACCGAATCTGAACACTGAAGCTTTCTTT.

J is TRBJ2-5 and V is TRBV6-5; 8 bases match TRBD2. The length of the CDR3 is 14 residues. V shed 5 bases, J shed 2 bases, and the junction held 4 bases outside the gene matches. CDR1 and CDR2 from the germline V gene are MNHEY and SVGAGI. CDR3 region: CASSPRGGQETQYF. The CDR3 nucleotides read TGTGCCAGCAGTCCTCGCGGGGGGCAAGAGACCCAGTACTTC.

The chain links TRBV6-2 or TRBV6-3 to TRBJ2-2, with TRBD1 matching over 7 bases. J lost 2 bases, V lost 6 bases, and 6 bases had no gene match. The CDR3 contains 15 residues. Germline CDR1 reads MNHEY; CDR2 reads SVGEGT. CDR3 bases: TGTGCCAGCAGCACATACAGGGGCAACACCGGGGAGCTGTTTTTT. Translation gives CASSTYRGNTGELFF.

The rearrangement uses TRBV5-1 and TRBJ1-1, with D unclear. Trimming took 2 bases from V and 3 from J, leaving 5 bases between them. Germline V lookup: CDR1 SGHRS, CDR2 YFSETQ. The CDR3 totals 12 residues. The CDR3 reads CASSFGDTEAFF. For the CDR3, the DNA is TGCGCCAGCAGCTTTGGAGACACTGAAGCTTTCTTT.

The V gene is TRBV10-3, the J gene TRBJ1-5, with a possible D match to TRBD1 (6 bases). CDR1 and CDR2 (germline): ENHRY, SYGVKD. Trimming left V 2 bases short and J 7 bases short, with 12 bases between. The CDR3 has 14 amino acids. CDR3 coding DNA: TGTGCCATCAGTGAGGCAGGGGACGGGCAGCCCCAGCATTTT. Its protein product is CAISEAGDGQPQHF.

This chain uses TRBV6-6 with TRBJ1-2; no clear D gene. Trimming removed 2 bases at V and 0 bases at J, with 10 bases between. Germline V gives CDR1 MNHNY, CDR2 SVGAGI (reference sequence). The CDR3 has 15 amino acids. For the CDR3, the DNA is TGTGCCAGCAGTTACGGGCGGACTGCTAACTATGGCTACACCTTC. Its translation is CASSYGRTANYGYTF.

The genes are TRBV6-5 and TRBJ1-2; D is ambiguous. This CDR3 comprises 11 residues. CDR1 and CDR2 (germline): MNHEY, SVGAGI. V was cut by 10 bases and J by 6 bases, with 12 bases left in between. CDR3 loop: CATSGVDGYTF. The CDR3 DNA follows: TGTGCCACCTCCGGGGTTGATGGCTACACCTTC.

The chain is built from TRBV6-5 and TRBJ2-7, with D perhaps TRBD1 (6 bases). From germline, CDR1 is MNHEY and CDR2 SVGAGI. The CDR3 consists of 14 residues. Trimming pared 2 bases from V and 4 bases from J, leaving 12 bases between. CDR3 protein: CASSYAGDEYEQYF. CDR3 nucleotides: TGTGCCAGCAGTTACGCAGGGGATGAGTACGAGCAGTACTTC.

The chain joins TRBV11-1 to TRBJ2-7; D perhaps matches TRBD1 (6 bases). This CDR3 has 16 residues. Trimming shortened V by 5 bases and J by 2 bases, and 19 bases separated the two germline ends. Germline CDR1 reads SGHAT; CDR2 reads FQDESV (reference sequence). The CDR3 loop reads CASSRLLGAGTYEQYF. The DNA for the CDR3 is TGTGCCAGCAGCCGACTTTTGGGGGCAGGGACCTACGAGCAGTACTTC.

This chain links TRBV18 with TRBJ1-1; D uncertain. Trimming left V 2 bases short and J 1 base short, with 8 bases between. The germline V gene encodes CDR1 KGHSH and CDR2 LQKENI. The CDR3 has 14 residues. The CDR3: CASSPFGRNTEAFF. The CDR3 region has the DNA TGTGCCAGCTCACCATTTGGACGGAACACTGAAGCTTTCTTT.

This chain connects TRBV19 to TRBJ2-1; 9 bases fit TRBD1. This CDR3 comprises 15 residues. V trimming: 4 bases; J trimming: 4 bases; junction bases outside the gene matches: 5. Germline V gene lookup returns CDR1 LNHDA and CDR2 SQIVND (reference sequence). CDR3 sequence (DNA): TGTGCCAGTAGTAGGGGGACAGGGAAGTACAATGAGCAGTTCTTC. Protein: CASSRGTGKYNEQFF.

Details on this clone: Mismatch with germline at one junction end may stem from a read error. This chain connects TRBV3-1 (or the pseudogene TRBV3-2) to TRBJ2-5, with D perhaps TRBD1 (6 bases). This CDR3 spans 14 amino acids. The germline V gene encodes CDR1 LGHDT and CDR2 YNNKEL (reference sequence). The CDR3 region is CASSPRDKREAQYF. DNA of the CDR3: TGTGCCAGCAGCCCCCGGGACAAAAGAGAGGCCCAGTACTTC.